This T cell receptor beta chain was documented in a study of cytomegalovirus exposure and HLA in healthy donors. The study ran its PCR with 60 Vbeta and 13 Jbeta primers. Profiling relied on immunoSEQ multiplex PCR, and the TCRdb table lists in-frame clones only, not all of them. The repertoire includes over 130,000 clones, approximately 80% of them detected once, and 1.5% to 2% sits in the top ten. CDR1 and CDR2 from the germline V gene are GTSNPN and SVGIG (reference sequence). The CDR3 length is 14 residues. J was trimmed by 10 bases and V by 1 base; bases with no gene match: 7. Material for sequencing was PBMCs. The chain combines TRBV30 with TRBJ1-4, with 9 bases aligning to TRBD1. This receptor was obtained from a man aged 35-49 years in good health and CMV-seronegative. This CDR3 reads CAWSELQGAGKLFF. The CDR3 nucleotides read TGTGCCTGGAGTGAATTACAGGGGGCCGGAAAACTGTTTTTT. Full variable domain (missing parts from reference TRBV30 and TRBJ1-4): SQTIHQWPATLVQPVGSPLSLECTVEGTSNPNLYWYRQAAGRGLQLLFYSVGIGQISSEVPQNLSASRPQDRQFILSSKKLLLSDSGFYLCAWSELQGAGKLFFGSGTQLSVL.